The present TCR beta chain was sequenced within a study of CD8 T cells in ankylosing spondylitis. The study's findings and limits: Enrichment of disease-linked clones was reportedly significant in matched ankylosing spondylitis synovial fluid.

On this clonotype: What it binds is unknown.

Each CDR3 protein gets one entry after TCRdb re-called the 5' RACE reads with MiXCR. The sample has about 150,000 distinct CDR3 sequences; around 32% are singletons. The sample was synovial fluid, either unsorted or a sorted T cell fraction (not recorded which). The TCR originated in a male donor with ankylosing spondylitis.

The CDR3 bases are TGTGCCAGCAGCCAACCCCGGCTAGCGGGAGGATACAATGAGCAGTTCTTC. Translated, it gives CASSQPRLAGGYNEQFF. The chain has TRBV3-1 and TRBJ2-1; 11 positions agree with TRBD2. The CDR3 runs to 17 residues. The germline gives CDR1 LGHDT, CDR2 YNNKEL (reference sequence). The V and J ends lost 2 bases and 4 bases, in that order; junction bases with no gene match: 7.